One sample yielded the 24 T cell receptor beta chains listed below, sequenced in a study of T cell responses to AZD1222 COVID-19 vaccine. Measured with immunoSEQ multiplex PCR; TCRdb has only the in-frame clones, and not every one. The sample records 100,000 to 150,000 clones, roughly 87% being singletons. Sequenced here: peripheral blood, sampled on day 0 of MenACWY control vaccination. These receptors all stem from an adult in good health.

This clone was seen only a few times. The chain has TRBV6-4 and TRBJ1-6; TRBD1 agrees at 9 bases. V lost 0 bases, J lost 6 bases, and 0 bases stayed unmatched. Germline CDR1 is MRHNA and CDR2 is SNTAGT. The CDR3 has 15 amino acids. The CDR3 nucleotides read TGTGCCAGCAGTGACTCGACAGGGGGTAATTCACCCCTCCACTTT. Amino acids: CASSDSTGGNSPLHF.

V usage is TRBV6-5 and J usage is TRBJ2-2; no reliable D call. The CDR3 runs 15 residues. V was shortened by 6 bases and J by 0 bases, with 11 bases between the two germline ends. Germline assignment: CDR1 MNHEY and CDR2 SVGAGI. The CDR3 DNA follows: TGTGCCAGCAGCGGGTGGCCTACGAACACCGGGGAGCTGTTTTTT. This encodes CASSGWPTNTGELFF.

The chain combines TRBV4-1 with TRBJ2-1; D possibly uses TRBD1 or TRBD2 (5 bases each). From germline, CDR1 is MGHRA and CDR2 YSYEKL. This CDR3 has 20 amino acids. Trimming pared 1 base from V and 0 bases from J, leaving 22 bases between. This CDR3 is CASSQVIFAQRGSSYNEQFF. CDR3 DNA: TGCGCCAGCAGCCAAGTAATCTTCGCCCAGAGGGGAAGCTCCTACAATGAGCAGTTCTTC.

The CDR3 reads CASSIIGTDRGGTGELFF. CDR3 DNA: TGTGCCAGTAGTATCATTGGAACGGACAGGGGAGGCACCGGGGAGCTGTTTTTT. The V call is TRBV19, the J call TRBJ2-2; 9 bases agree with TRBD1. The CDR3 is 18 amino acids. The trim removed 3 bases at V and 4 bases at J, leaving 12 bases unmatched. CDR1 is LNHDA, CDR2 SQIVND, per germline (reference sequence).

CDR3 DNA sequence: TGTGCCAGCAGTTCAAGACAGGGTCCTAATGAAAAACTGTTTTTT. Translating it yields CASSSRQGPNEKLFF. The chain joins TRBV27 to TRBJ1-4, with 7 bases fitting TRBD1. CDR1 is MNHEY and CDR2 is SMNVEV in the germline V gene (reference sequence). This CDR3 has 15 amino acids. With 4 bases clipped from V and 3 bases from J, the junction kept 5 bases outside the gene matches.

The chain uses TRBV28 and TRBJ1-6; D gene uncertain. Looked up from germline, CDR1 is MDHEN and CDR2 is SYDVKM. V lost 3 bases and J 10 bases, leaving 13 bases between the germline ends. The CDR3 extends over 14 amino acids. CDR3 coding DNA: TGTGCCAGCAGTTTTCCCCAGCCCAGCTCACCCCTCCACTTT. Protein sequence: CASSFPQPSSPLHF.

The chain carries TRBV28 and TRBJ1-5; possible D gene TRBD1, 5 bases. CDR1 is MDHEN, CDR2 SYDVKM, per germline. There are 15 residues in the CDR3. The V and J ends lost 5 bases and 0 bases respectively, with 11 bases between them. This chain's CDR3 is CASSPTEYSNQPQHF. Here the CDR3 DNA reads TGTGCCAGCAGTCCGACAGAATATAGCAATCAGCCCCAGCATTTT.

The chain couples TRBV5-5 to TRBJ2-7; D remains unclear. Germline V gene data show CDR1 as SGHKS and CDR2 as YYEKEE (reference sequence). Trimming cost V 0 bases and J 3 bases, with 7 bases left between them. The CDR3 contains 13 residues. The CDR3 DNA reads as TGTGCCAGCAGCTTGGGTCAGAACTACGAGCAGTACTTC. Translating it yields CASSLGQNYEQYF.

The rearrangement uses TRBV5-4 and TRBJ2-7; D remains ambiguous. The CDR3 is 11 amino acids. Germline CDR1 is SGHNT and CDR2 is YYREEE (reference sequence). Trimming shortened V by 10 bases and J by 3 bases, and 11 bases separated the two germline ends. This CDR3 reads CAGKENYEQYV. The CDR3 nucleotides are TGTGCCGGAAAAGAAAACTACGAGCAGTACGTC.

This chain links TRBV28 with TRBJ2-7, with D possibly matching TRBD1 (5 bases). Germline V gene sequence: CDR1 MDHEN, CDR2 SYDVKM. CDR3 length: 14 amino acids. V lost 5 bases to trimming and J lost 2 bases, with 13 bases between them. CDR3 loop: CASSRQSDTYEQYV. The CDR3 DNA reads as TGTGCCAGCAGTCGACAGTCCGACACCTACGAGCAGTACGTC.

V usage is TRBV10-2 and J usage is TRBJ2-2; TRBD2 matches 14 bases. V lost 7 bases to trimming and J lost 1 base; unmatched junction nucleotides: 8. The CDR3 runs to 18 residues. The germline V gene encodes CDR1 WSHSY and CDR2 SAAADI. CDR3 sequence: CASKTGTSGSRNTGELFF. The CDR3 DNA sequence: TGCGCCAGCAAAACAGGGACTAGCGGGAGTAGGAACACCGGGGAGCTGTTTTTT.

This chain links TRBV9 with TRBJ2-5, with D unresolved. The CDR3 is made up of 14 amino acids. V was shortened by 4 bases and J by 2 bases, with 12 bases between the two germline ends. Germline loops: CDR1 SGDLS, CDR2 YYNGEE. The CDR3 nucleotides are TGTGCCAGCAGCCCTCGGACGGCTCAAGAGACCCAGTACTTC. Residues: CASSPRTAQETQYF.

The chain joins TRBV10-3 to TRBJ2-3, with 11 bases that match TRBD2. J gave up 4 bases and V 3 bases, and 9 bases lay outside the gene matches. The CDR3 contains 17 residues. The germline V gene has CDR1 ENHRY and CDR2 SYGVKD. CDR3 region: CAISEGLAGGTPDTQYF. In nucleotides, the CDR3 is TGTGCCATCAGTGAAGGGCTAGCGGGGGGTACCCCAGATACGCAGTATTTT.

This chain uses TRBV6-4 with TRBJ1-4; D remains unclear. CDR3 length: 15 amino acids. The germline V and J ends were trimmed by 5 bases and 4 bases, with 14 bases remaining between them. Germline V CDR1 and CDR2: MRHNA, SNTAGT. CDR3 loop: CASSSEGPLNEKLFF. CDR3 nucleotide sequence: TGTGCCAGCAGTAGTGAGGGCCCCCTTAATGAAAAACTGTTTTTT.

The chain couples TRBV15 to TRBJ2-5, with 12 bases fitting TRBD2. With 5 bases clipped from V and 2 bases from J, the junction kept 6 bases outside the gene matches. Germline V gives CDR1 LNHNV, CDR2 YYDKDF (reference sequence). The CDR3 contains 16 residues. CDR3 protein: CATSLRLAGAQETQYF. The CDR3 region has the DNA TGTGCCACCAGCTTACGACTAGCGGGGGCACAAGAGACCCAGTACTTC.

There are many counts of this clone. This chain connects TRBV13 to TRBJ2-1; 9 bases agree with TRBD1. CDR3 size: 14 residues. Germline CDR1 and CDR2: PRHDT and FYEKMQ (reference sequence). With V trimmed by 5 bases and J by 5 bases, 4 bases remained unmatched. The CDR3 loop reads CASSLRTGDNEQFF. The DNA of the CDR3 is TGTGCCAGCAGCCTTCGGACAGGGGACAATGAGCAGTTCTTC. The whole variable domain, remainder taken from reference TRBV13 and TRBJ2-1, is AAGVIQSPRHLIKEKRETATLKCYPIPRHDTVYWYQQGPGQDPQFLISFYEKMQSDKGSIPDRFSAQQFSDYHSELNMSSLELGDSALYFCASSLRTGDNEQFFGPGTRLTVL.

The chain employs TRBV5-5 and TRBJ1-6, with a weak D call TRBD1 (6 bases). Germline CDR1 and CDR2: SGHKS and YYEKEE (reference sequence). CDR3 length: 16 amino acids. With 0 bases removed from V and 9 bases from J, the gap between germline ends came to 16 bases. The CDR3 is CASSLAMGRGGSPLHF. The CDR3 nucleotides are TGTGCCAGCAGCTTGGCGATGGGCAGGGGAGGTTCACCCCTCCACTTT.

The chain uses TRBV7-9 and TRBJ2-3; 11 bases fit TRBD2. V lost 4 bases, J lost 4 bases, and 16 bases stayed unmatched. Germline V CDR1 and CDR2: SEHNR, FQNEAQ (reference sequence). This CDR3 is built from 19 residues. CDR3 protein: CASSSPPIELAGVPDTQYF. CDR3 nucleotides: TGTGCCAGCAGCTCTCCTCCCATCGAACTAGCGGGAGTGCCAGATACGCAGTATTTT.

V usage is TRBV2 and J usage is TRBJ1-1, with a tentative D call TRBD1 (6 bases). V was cut by 3 bases and J by 1 base, with 12 bases left in between. CDR1 SNHLY and CDR2 FYNNEI come from the germline V gene. The CDR3 covers 15 residues. DNA for the CDR3: TGTGCCAGCAGTGATTTGGTCAGGGGGAACACTGAAGCTTTCTTT. Translation: CASSDLVRGNTEAFF.

The CDR3 coding sequence is TGTGCCAGCAGCCGCGGGACCGGTCGAGAAAAACTGTTTTTT. Translating it yields CASSRGTGREKLFF. The rearrangement uses TRBV11-2 and TRBJ1-4, with a weak D call TRBD1 (5 bases). Germline V gene sequence: CDR1 SGHAT, CDR2 FQNNGV. The length of the CDR3 is 14 residues. Trimming took off 5 bases at V and 8 bases at J, with 15 bases between the two ends.

V is TRBV10-1 and J is TRBJ2-7; D is perhaps TRBD1 (5 bases). The CDR3 extends over 13 amino acids. The V end was cut by 3 bases, the J end by 3 bases, with 9 bases between. CDR1 and CDR2 from the germline V gene are WNHNN and SYGVQD (reference sequence). The DNA of the CDR3 is TGCGCCAGCAGTGAACAGGTCTTCTACGAGCAGTACGTC. It codes for CASSEQVFYEQYV.

The genes are TRBV19 and TRBJ1-5; D gene uncertain. V lost 3 bases and J lost 0, with 12 bases in between. Per germline, CDR1 LNHDA and CDR2 SQIVND (reference sequence). The CDR3 spans 16 residues. The CDR3 protein is CASSIRQGISNQPQHF. CDR3 DNA sequence: TGTGCCAGTAGTATCCGCCAAGGAATTAGCAATCAGCCCCAGCATTTT.

The chain recombines TRBV28 with TRBJ1-4; 7 nucleotides match TRBD1. Germline values: CDR1 MDHEN, CDR2 SYDVKM. CDR3 length equals 15 residues. The junction had 12 bases not matched to a gene; V was cut back by 6 bases and J by 8 bases. The CDR3 loop is CASRSRQGIGEKLFF. CDR3 DNA sequence: TGTGCCAGCAGATCTAGACAGGGAATAGGAGAAAAACTGTTTTTT.

This chain connects TRBV5-8 to TRBJ1-5; perhaps TRBD1 as D (6 bases). CDR1 is SGHTS and CDR2 is YDEGEE in the germline V gene. V dropped 3 bases and J dropped 4 bases, with 14 bases sitting between them. The CDR3 is 15 residues long. CDR3 in amino acids: CASSSGEASNQPQHF. The CDR3 bases are TGTGCCAGCAGCTCAGGGGAGGCGAGTAATCAGCCCCAGCATTTT.